The 2 T cell receptor beta chains presented below share a single source sample, sequenced in a study of blood T cell repertoires in COVID-19 (dated by TCRdb to about 2020). The library was generated by the immunoSEQ multiplex PCR assay. Held by TCRdb, this immuneACCESS table contains in-frame sequences only and omits some clones. Under half of the omission traces to an unresolved V gene where checked; the cause of the rest is unknown. Present in this sample are roughly 79,000 clones, around 83% of which were seen just once. Clones ranked in the top ten supply 3.5% to 4% of the sample. Sequencing was carried out using peripheral blood. The receptor set was obtained from a man aged 45-60 years with acute or convalescent COVID-19.

The gene calls are TRBV7-2 and TRBJ1-1; D possibly corresponds to TRBD1 (5 bases). The germline gives CDR1 SGHTA, CDR2 FQGNSA. This CDR3 contains 16 residues. With 1 base removed from V and 5 bases from J, the gap between germline ends came to 17 bases. This CDR3 reads CASSLGSGRVMTEAFF. CDR3 DNA sequence: TGTGCCAGCAGCTTAGGTTCGGGCAGGGTGATGACTGAAGCTTTCTTT. Full variable domain (rest looked up from reference TRBV7-2 and TRBJ1-1): GAGVSQSPSNKVTEKGKDVELRCDPISGHTALYWYRQSLGQGLEFLIYFQGNSAPDKSGLPSDRFSAERTGGSVSTLTIQRTQQEDSAVYLCASSLGSGRVMTEAFFGQGTRLTVV.

The CDR3 sequence: CASKKGGGTRYNEQFF. For the CDR3, the DNA is TGTGCCAGCAAGAAGGGGGGGGGCACCCGATACAATGAGCAGTTCTTC. The rearrangement joins TRBV4-2 to TRBJ2-1, with D maybe TRBD2 (7 bases). This CDR3 is built from 16 residues. Germline V gene data show CDR1 as LGHNA and CDR2 as YNFKEQ. The V gene lost 7 bases and the J gene lost 4 bases, with 20 bases spanning the gap.